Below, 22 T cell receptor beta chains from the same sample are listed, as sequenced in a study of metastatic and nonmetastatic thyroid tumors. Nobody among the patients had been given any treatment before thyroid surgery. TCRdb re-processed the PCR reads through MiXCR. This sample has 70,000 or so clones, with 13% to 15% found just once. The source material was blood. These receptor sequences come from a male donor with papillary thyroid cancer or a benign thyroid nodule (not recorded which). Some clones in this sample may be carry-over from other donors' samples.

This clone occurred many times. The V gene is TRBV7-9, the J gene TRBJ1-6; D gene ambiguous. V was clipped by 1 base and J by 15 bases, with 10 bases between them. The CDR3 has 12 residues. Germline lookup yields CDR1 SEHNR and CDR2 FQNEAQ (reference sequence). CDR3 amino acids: CASSLGTGDLHF. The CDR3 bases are TGTGCCAGCAGCTTAGGGACGGGAGACCTCCACTTT.

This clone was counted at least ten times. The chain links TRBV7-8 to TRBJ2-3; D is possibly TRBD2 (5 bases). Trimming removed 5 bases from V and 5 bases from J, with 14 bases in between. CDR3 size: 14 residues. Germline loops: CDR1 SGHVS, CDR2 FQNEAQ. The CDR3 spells CASSMRARGDTQYF. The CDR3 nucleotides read TGTGCCAGCAGCATGCGGGCCCGAGGAGATACGCAGTATTTT.

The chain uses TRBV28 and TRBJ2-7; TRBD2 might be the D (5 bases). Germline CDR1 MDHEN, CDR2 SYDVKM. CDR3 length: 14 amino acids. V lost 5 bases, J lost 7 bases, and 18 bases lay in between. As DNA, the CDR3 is TGTGCCAGCAGTCCCGGTGGGCGGACGGGGGAGCAGTACGTC. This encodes CASSPGGRTGEQYV.

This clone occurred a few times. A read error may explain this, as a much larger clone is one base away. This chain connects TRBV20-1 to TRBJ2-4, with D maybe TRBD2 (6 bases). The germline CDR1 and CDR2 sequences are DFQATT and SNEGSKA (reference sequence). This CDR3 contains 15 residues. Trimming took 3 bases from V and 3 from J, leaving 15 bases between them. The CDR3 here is CSARKASDVKNIQYF. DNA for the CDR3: TGCAGTGCTAGGAAGGCTAGCGATGTCAAAAACATTCAGTACTTC.

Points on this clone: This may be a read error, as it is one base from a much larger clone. In DNA form, the CDR3 reads TGTGCCAGCAGCAATAGCGGACTCTCTGGGCCCAGCGTCCTGACTTTC. This codes for CASSNSGLSGPSVLTF. The chain links TRBV7-2 to TRBJ2-6; D perhaps matches TRBD2 (6 bases). Germline V gene data show CDR1 as SGHTA and CDR2 as FQGNSA. The CDR3 runs to 16 residues. Deletions cut 5 bases from V and 12 bases from J, with 23 bases between.

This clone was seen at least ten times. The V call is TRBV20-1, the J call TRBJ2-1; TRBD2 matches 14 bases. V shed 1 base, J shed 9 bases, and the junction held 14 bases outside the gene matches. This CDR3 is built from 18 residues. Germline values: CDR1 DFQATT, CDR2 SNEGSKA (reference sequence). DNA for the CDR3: TGCAGTGCTAGAGCGGGTCACCAGACTAGCGGGAGGGCCGGTGAGCAGTTCTTC. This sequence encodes CSARAGHQTSGRAGEQFF.

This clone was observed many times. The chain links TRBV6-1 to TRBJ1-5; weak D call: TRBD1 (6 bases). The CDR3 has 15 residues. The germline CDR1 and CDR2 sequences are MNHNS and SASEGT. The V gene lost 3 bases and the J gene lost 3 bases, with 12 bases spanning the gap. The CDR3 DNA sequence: TGTGCCAGCAGTGATCAGACAGGTAACAATCAGCCCCAGCATTTT. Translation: CASSDQTGNNQPQHF.

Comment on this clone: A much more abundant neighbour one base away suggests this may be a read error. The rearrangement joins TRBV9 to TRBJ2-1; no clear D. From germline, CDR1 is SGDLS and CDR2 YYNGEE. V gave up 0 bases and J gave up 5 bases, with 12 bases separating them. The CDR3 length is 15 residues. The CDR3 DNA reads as TGTGCCAGCAGCGTAGGCCCCGGGCCTAACAATGAGCAGTTCTTC. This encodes CASSVGPGPNNEQFF.

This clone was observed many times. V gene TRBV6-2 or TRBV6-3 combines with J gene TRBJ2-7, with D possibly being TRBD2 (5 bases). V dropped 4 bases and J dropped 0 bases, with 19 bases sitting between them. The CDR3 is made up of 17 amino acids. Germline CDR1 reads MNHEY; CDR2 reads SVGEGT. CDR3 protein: CASSWPPSGSPSYEQYV. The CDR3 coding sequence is TGTGCCAGCAGTTGGCCACCAAGTGGGAGCCCCTCCTACGAGCAGTACGTC.

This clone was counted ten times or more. The CDR3 DNA reads TGTGCCAGCGCTGCCCCAGGGGGGAATTCACCCCTCCACTTT. The encoded protein is CASAAPGGNSPLHF. This chain links TRBV7-9 with TRBJ1-6; 7 positions match TRBD1. The CDR3 runs to 14 residues. CDR1 and CDR2 (germline): SEHNR, FQNEAQ (reference sequence). V shed 8 bases, J shed 7 bases, and the junction held 8 bases outside the gene matches.

CDR3 in DNA: TGCGCCAGCAGCCAGGCCATTGGAAACACCATATATTTT. Its translation is CASSQAIGNTIYF. The gene calls are TRBV4-3 and TRBJ1-3; D not resolved. V was shortened by 3 bases and J by 3 bases, with 6 bases between the two germline ends. The germline V gene has CDR1 LGHNA and CDR2 YSLEER. The CDR3 is made up of 13 amino acids.

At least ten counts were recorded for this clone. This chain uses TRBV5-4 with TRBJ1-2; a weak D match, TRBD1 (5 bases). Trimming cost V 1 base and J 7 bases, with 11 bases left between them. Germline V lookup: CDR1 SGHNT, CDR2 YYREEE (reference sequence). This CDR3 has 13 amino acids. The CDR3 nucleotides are TGTGCCAGCAGCTTGAAGGGGTTGCTTGGCTACACCTTC. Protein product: CASSLKGLLGYTF.

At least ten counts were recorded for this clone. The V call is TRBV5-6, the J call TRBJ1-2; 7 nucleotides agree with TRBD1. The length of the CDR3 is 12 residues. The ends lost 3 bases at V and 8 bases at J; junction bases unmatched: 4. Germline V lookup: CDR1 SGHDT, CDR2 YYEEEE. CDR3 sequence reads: CASSSGTEGYTF. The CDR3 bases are TGTGCCAGCAGCTCCGGGACAGAGGGCTACACCTTC.

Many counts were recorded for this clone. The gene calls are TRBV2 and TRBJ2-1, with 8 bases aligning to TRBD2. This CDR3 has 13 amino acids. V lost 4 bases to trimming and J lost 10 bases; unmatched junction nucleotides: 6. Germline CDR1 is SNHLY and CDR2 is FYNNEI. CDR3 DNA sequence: TGTGCCAGCAGTGTTTCTGGCGGGAGGGAGCAGTTCTTC. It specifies CASSVSGGREQFF.

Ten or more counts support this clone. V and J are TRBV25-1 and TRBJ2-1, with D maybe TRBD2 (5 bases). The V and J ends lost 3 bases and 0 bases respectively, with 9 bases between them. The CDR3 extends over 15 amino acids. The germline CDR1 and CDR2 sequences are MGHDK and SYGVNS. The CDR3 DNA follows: TGTGCCAGCAGTGATGTAGGGAGCTCCTACAATGAGCAGTTCTTC. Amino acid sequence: CASSDVGSSYNEQFF.

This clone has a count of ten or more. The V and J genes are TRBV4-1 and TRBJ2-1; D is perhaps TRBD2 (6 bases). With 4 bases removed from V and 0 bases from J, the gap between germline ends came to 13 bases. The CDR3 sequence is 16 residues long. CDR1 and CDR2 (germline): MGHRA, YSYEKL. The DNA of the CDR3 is TGCGCCAGCAGCCGACAAGCGGGTAGCTCCTACAATGAGCAGTTCTTC. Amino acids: CASSRQAGSSYNEQFF.

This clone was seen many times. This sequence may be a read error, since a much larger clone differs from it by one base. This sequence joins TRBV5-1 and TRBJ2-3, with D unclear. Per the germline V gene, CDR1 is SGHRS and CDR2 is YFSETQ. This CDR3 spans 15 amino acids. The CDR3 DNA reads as TGCGCCAGCAGCTTCGGCGGATTTAGCACAGATACGCAGTGTTTT. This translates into CASSFGGFSTDTQCF.

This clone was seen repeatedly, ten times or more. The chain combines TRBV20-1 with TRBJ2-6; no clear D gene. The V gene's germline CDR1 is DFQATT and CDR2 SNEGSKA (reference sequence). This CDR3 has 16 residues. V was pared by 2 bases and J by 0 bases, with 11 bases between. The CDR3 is CSARPNTASGANVLTF. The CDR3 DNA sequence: TGCAGTGCTAGACCCAATACCGCCTCTGGGGCCAACGTCCTGACTTTC.

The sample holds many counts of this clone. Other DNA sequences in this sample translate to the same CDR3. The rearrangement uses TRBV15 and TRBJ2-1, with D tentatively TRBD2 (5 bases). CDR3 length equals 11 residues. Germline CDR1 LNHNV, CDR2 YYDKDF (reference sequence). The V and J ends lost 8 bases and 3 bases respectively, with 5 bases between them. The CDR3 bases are TGTGCCACCCGGGGCTACAATGAGCAGTTCTTC. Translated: CATRGYNEQFF.

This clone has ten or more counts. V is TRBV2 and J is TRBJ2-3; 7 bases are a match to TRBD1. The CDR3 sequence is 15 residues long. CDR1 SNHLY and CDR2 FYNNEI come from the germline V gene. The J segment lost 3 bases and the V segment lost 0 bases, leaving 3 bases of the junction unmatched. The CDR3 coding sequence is TGTGCCAGCAGTGAAGCTAACAGGGGAACAGATACGCAGTATTTT. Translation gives CASSEANRGTDTQYF.

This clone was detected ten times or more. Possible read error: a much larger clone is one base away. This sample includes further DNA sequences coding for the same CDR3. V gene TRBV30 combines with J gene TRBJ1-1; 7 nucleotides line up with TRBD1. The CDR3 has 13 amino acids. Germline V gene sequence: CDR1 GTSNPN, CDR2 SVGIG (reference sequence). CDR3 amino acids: CAWSVQGDTEAFF. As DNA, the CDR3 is TGCGCCTGGAGTGTCCAGGGGGACACTGAAGCTTTCTTT.

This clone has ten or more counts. The CDR3 sequence is CASSYRDRGHQTQTDTQYF. CDR3 in DNA: TGTGCCAGCAGTTACAGGGACAGGGGGCATCAGACGCAGACAGATACGCAGTATTTT. The chain employs TRBV6-2 or TRBV6-3 and TRBJ2-3, with 12 bases identical to TRBD1. The CDR3 spans 19 residues. V shed 2 bases and J 3 bases; nucleotides not matched to a gene: 12. Germline CDR1 reads MNHEY; CDR2 reads SVGEGT.